This T cell receptor (beta chain) was observed in a study of shared T cell receptors in the human thymus. Assay used: immunoSEQ multiplex PCR; TCRdb lists only in-frame clones, some missing. The table includes about 660,000 clones, around 87% detected once. Germline assignment: CDR1 ENHRY and CDR2 SYGVKD. V trimming: 8 bases; J trimming: 3 bases; junction bases outside the gene matches: 10. CDR3 size: 15 residues. The same data also contributed to another study, on human thymus T cells. That paper notes: Donors were healthy Finnish infants having corrective surgery for congenital heart defects. Resections that were taken during corrective heart surgery supplied the thymus tissue. V and J gene usage appeared biased in thymic and blood repertoires. Related reports documented highly overlapping thymic repertoires among unrelated individuals.

The receptor was isolated from a boy younger than two with a congenital heart defect. V usage is TRBV10-3 and J usage is TRBJ1-3; TRBD1 matches at 7 bases. The sample comprised thymocytes. The CDR3 DNA reads TGTGCCATCCCCCAGGGACAGCAAGATGGAAACACCATATATTTT. Amino acids: CAIPQGQQDGNTIYF.